Shown below are 5 T cell receptor beta chains from a single sample sequenced in a study of early T cells in non-severe SARS-CoV-2 infection. TCRdb recomputed calls from the 5' RACE reads with MiXCR, one row per CDR3 protein. The sample holds 25,000 to 35,000 distinct CDR3 sequences, 3.5% to 5.5% seen once. The sample was whole blood, taken at baseline. The source of these receptors is an adult who was a healthcare worker with PCR-confirmed SARS-CoV-2 infection or an uninfected control (not recorded which).

This clonotype was counted ten times or more. V usage is TRBV7-6 and J usage is TRBJ2-5, with 7 bases fitting TRBD1. CDR3 length: 18 residues. V was clipped by 2 bases and J by 5 bases; unmatched bases: 17. Germline lookup yields CDR1 SGHVS and CDR2 FNYEAQ. The CDR3 region is CASSLLVGTERFEETQYF. The CDR3 nucleotides read TGTGCCAGCAGCTTATTGGTCGGGACAGAACGATTCGAGGAGACCCAGTACTTC.

V usage is TRBV9 and J usage is TRBJ2-1; 14 bases line up with TRBD2. This CDR3 has 14 residues. Trimming cost V 3 bases and J 11 bases; bases outside gene matches: 4. CDR1 SGDLS and CDR2 YYNGEE come from the germline V gene. CDR3 nucleotide sequence: TGTGCCAGCAGCGGAGGGACTAGCGGGAGTCAGCAGTTCTTC. Amino acids: CASSGGTSGSQQFF.

This clonotype was detected a few times. The chain links TRBV4-2 to TRBJ2-7; D not certain. V was pared by 0 bases and J by 6 bases, with 15 bases between. This CDR3 is 15 amino acids long. Germline V gives CDR1 LGHNA, CDR2 YNFKEQ. Written as DNA, the CDR3 is TGTGCCAGCAGCCAAGAACAGCCCTCCGGGCGCGAGCAGTACTTC. Protein sequence: CASSQEQPSGREQYF.

This clonotype was counted ten times or more. The chain is built from TRBV18 and TRBJ1-2; 7 positions agree with TRBD1. This CDR3 has 16 amino acids. In germline, CDR1 is KGHSH, CDR2 LQKENI. Trimming removed 6 bases from V and 6 bases from J; junction bases left unmatched: 16. The CDR3: CASSANSGTEVDGYTF. As DNA, the CDR3 is TGTGCCAGCTCCGCAAACTCAGGGACAGAAGTAGATGGCTACACCTTC.

This clonotype occurred many times. V gene TRBV11-1 combines with J gene TRBJ2-3; a possible D gene is TRBD2 (6 bases). The CDR3 loop spans 14 amino acids. From germline, CDR1 is SGHAT and CDR2 FQDESV (reference sequence). Trimming shortened V by 5 bases and J by 8 bases, and 17 bases separated the two germline ends. The CDR3: CASSPKEGIGTQYF. CDR3 DNA sequence: TGTGCCAGCAGCCCAAAGGAGGGGATAGGTACGCAGTATTTT.